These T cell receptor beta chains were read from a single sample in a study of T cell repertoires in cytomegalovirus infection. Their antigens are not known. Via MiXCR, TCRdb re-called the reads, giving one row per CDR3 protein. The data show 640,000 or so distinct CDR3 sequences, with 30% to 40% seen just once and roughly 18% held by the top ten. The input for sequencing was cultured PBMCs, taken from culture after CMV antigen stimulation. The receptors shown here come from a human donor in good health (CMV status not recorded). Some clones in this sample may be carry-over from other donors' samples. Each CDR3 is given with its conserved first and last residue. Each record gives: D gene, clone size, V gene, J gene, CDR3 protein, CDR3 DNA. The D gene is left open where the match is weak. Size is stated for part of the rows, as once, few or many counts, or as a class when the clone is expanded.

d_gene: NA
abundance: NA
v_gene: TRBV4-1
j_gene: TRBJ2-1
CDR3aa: CASSQVRGKSSYNEQFF
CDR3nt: TGCGCCAGCAGCCAAGTTAGAGGGAAGAGCTCCTACAATGAGCAGTTCTTC

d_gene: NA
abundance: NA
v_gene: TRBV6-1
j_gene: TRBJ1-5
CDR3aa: CASRQASYQPQHF
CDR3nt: TGTGCCAGCAGGCAGGCAAGCTATCAGCCCCAGCATTTT

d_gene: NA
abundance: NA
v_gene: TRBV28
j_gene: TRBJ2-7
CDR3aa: CASSFSTAEVPNSYEQYF
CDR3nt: TGTGCCAGCAGTTTTTCGACAGCCGAAGTACCCAACTCCTACGAGCAGTACTTC

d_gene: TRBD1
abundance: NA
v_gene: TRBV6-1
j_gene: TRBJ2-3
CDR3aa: CASREDRGSTDTQYF
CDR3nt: TGTGCCAGCAGAGAGGACAGGGGTAGCACAGATACGCAGTATTTT

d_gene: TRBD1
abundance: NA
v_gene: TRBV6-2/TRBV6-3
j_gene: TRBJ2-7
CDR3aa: CASMGDSDEQYF
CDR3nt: TGTGCCAGCATGGGGGACAGCGACGAGCAGTACTTC

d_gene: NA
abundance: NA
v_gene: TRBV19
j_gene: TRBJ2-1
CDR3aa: CASSGGGHNEQFF
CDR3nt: TGTGCCAGTAGTGGGGGGGGCCACAATGAGCAGTTCTTC

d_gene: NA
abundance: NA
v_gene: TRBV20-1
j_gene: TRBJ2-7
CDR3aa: CSARASGLTFPYEQYF
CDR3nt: TGCAGTGCTAGAGCTTCGGGACTTACCTTTCCCTACGAGCAGTACTTC

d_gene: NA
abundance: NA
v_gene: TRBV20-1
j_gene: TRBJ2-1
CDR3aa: CSASISTSNEQFF
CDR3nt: TGCAGTGCTAGCATAAGTACTAGCAATGAGCAGTTCTTC

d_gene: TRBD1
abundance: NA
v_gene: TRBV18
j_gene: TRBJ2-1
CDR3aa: CASSREQGVVTNNEQFF
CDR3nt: TGTGCCAGCTCACGGGAACAGGGGGTTGTTACCAACAATGAGCAGTTCTTC

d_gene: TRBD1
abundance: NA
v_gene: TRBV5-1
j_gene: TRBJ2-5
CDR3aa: CASSRVPGQIQETQYF
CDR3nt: TGCGCCAGCAGCCGGGTACCGGGACAGATCCAAGAGACCCAGTACTTC

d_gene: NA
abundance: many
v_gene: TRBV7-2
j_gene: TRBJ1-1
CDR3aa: CASRPGGFNTEAFF
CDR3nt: TGTGCCAGCAGACCGGGGGGATTTAACACTGAAGCTTTCTTT

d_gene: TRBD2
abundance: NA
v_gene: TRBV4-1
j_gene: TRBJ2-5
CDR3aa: CASSQLAGGDITQYF
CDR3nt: TGCGCCAGCAGCCAACTAGCGGGGGGGGATATTACCCAGTACTTC

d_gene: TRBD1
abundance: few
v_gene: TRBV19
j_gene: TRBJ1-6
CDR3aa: CASGQGANSPLHF
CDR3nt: TGTGCCAGCGGACAGGGGGCGAATTCACCCCTCCACTTT

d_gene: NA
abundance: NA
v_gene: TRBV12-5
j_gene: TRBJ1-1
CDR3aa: CASGKIGENTEAFF
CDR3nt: TGTGCTAGTGGCAAAATAGGGGAGAACACTGAAGCTTTCTTT

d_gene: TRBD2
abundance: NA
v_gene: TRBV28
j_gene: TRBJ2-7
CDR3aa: CASRETGGGYEQYF
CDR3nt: TGTGCCAGCAGAGAGACCGGCGGGGGCTACGAGCAGTACTTC

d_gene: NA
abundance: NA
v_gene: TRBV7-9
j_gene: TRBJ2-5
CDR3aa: CASSIHMTETQYF
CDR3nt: TGTGCCAGCAGCATCCACATGACAGAGACCCAGTACTTC

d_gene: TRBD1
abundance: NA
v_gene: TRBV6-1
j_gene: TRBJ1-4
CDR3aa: CASLGQGIEKLFF
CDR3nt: TGTGCCAGCCTGGGACAGGGGATCGAAAAACTGTTTTTT

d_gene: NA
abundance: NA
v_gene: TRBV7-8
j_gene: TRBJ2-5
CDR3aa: CASSVGGLETQYF
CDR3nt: TGTGCCAGCAGCGTTGGGGGTCTGGAGACCCAGTACTTC

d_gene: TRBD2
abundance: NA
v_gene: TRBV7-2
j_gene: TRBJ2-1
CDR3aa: CASSPRGTSGYNEQFF
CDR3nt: TGTGCCAGCAGCCCCCGCGGGACTAGCGGTTACAATGAGCAGTTCTTC

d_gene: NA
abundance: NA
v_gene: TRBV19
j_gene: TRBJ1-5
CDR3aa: CASSSGVGSNQPQHF
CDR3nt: TGTGCCAGTAGTTCGGGTGTGGGGAGCAATCAGCCCCAGCATTTT

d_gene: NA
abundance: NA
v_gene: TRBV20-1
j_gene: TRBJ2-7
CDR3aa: CSATGTPGSYEQYF
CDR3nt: TGCAGTGCAACCGGGACCCCAGGCTCCTACGAGCAGTACTTC

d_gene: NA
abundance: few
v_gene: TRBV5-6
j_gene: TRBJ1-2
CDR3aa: CASTAGGPYGYTF
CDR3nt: TGTGCCAGCACAGCCGGGGGGCCCTATGGCTACACCTTC

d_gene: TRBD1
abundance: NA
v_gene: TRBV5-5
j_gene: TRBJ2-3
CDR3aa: CASNLLGQGGTQYF
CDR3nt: TGTGCCAGCAACCTACTAGGACAGGGCGGCACGCAGTATTTT

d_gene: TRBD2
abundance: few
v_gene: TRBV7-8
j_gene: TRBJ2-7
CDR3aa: CASSNPSGGSSYEQYF
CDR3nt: TGTGCCAGCAGCAACCCTAGCGGGGGGAGCTCCTACGAGCAGTACTTC

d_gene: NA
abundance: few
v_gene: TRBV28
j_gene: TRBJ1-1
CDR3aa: CASRGTGNTEAFF
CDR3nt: TGTGCCAGCAGGGGGACGGGGAACACTGAAGCTTTCTTT

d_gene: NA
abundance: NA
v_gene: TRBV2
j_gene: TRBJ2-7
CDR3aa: CASRPSLAYEQYF
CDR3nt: TGTGCCAGCAGACCTTCTCTAGCCTACGAGCAGTACTTC

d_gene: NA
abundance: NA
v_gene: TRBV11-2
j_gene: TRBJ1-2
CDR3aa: CASSSEQDGYTF
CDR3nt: TGTGCCAGCAGCTCAGAGCAGGATGGCTACACCTTC

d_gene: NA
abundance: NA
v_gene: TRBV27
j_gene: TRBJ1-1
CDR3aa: CASSLGQGQLNTEAFF
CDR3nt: TGTGCCAGCAGTTTGGGCCAGGGTCAATTGAACACTGAAGCTTTCTTT

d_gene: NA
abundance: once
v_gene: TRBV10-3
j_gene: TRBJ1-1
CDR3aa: CATHRDTATEAFF
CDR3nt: TGTGCCACCCACCGGGACACAGCCACTGAAGCTTTCTTT

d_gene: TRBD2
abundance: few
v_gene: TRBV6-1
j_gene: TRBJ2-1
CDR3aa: CASMIGRTNEQFF
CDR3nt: TGTGCCAGCATGATCGGGAGGACAAATGAGCAGTTCTTC

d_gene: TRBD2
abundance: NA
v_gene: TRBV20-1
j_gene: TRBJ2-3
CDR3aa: CSARKAGGSDTQYF
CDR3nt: TGCAGTGCCCGGAAAGCGGGAGGATCGGATACGCAGTATTTT

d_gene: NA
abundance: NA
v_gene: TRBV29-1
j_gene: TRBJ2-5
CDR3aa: CSVDWGRETQYF
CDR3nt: TGCAGCGTTGATTGGGGTAGGGAGACCCAGTACTTC

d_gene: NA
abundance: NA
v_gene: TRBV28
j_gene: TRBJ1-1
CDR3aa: CASSFLQGLNTEAFF
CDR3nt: TGTGCCAGCAGCTTCTTACAGGGTTTGAACACTGAAGCTTTCTTT

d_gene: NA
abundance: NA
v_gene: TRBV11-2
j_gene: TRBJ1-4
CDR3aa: CASSSRGLGNEKLFF
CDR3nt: TGTGCCAGCAGCTCCCGGGGTCTAGGGAATGAAAAACTGTTTTTT

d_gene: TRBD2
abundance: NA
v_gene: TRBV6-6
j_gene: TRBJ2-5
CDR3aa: CASSQIAGGSQTQYF
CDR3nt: TGTGCCAGCAGCCAAATAGCGGGGGGCTCGCAGACCCAGTACTTC

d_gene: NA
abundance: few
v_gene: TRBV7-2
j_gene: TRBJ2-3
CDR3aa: CASSFIADTQYF
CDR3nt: TGTGCCAGCAGCTTTATTGCAGATACGCAGTATTTT

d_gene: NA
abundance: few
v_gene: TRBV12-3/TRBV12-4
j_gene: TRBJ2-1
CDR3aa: CASSFDHNEQFF
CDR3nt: TGTGCCAGCAGTTTTGACCACAATGAGCAGTTCTTC

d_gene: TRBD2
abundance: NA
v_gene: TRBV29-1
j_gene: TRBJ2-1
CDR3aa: CSVGGASGSLEQFF
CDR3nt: TGCAGCGTGGGGGGGGCTAGCGGGAGTTTGGAGCAGTTCTTC

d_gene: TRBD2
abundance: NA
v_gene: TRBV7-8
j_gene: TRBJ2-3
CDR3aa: CASSFLAGGVSTDTQYF
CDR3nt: TGTGCCAGCAGCTTCCTAGCGGGGGGGGTGAGCACAGATACGCAGTATTTT

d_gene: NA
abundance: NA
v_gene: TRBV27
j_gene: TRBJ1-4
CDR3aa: CASRLGGSLTNEKLFF
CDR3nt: TGTGCCAGCAGACTTGGAGGCAGCTTAACTAATGAAAAACTGTTTTTT

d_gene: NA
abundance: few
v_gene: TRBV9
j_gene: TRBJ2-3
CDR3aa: CASSQQMDSTDTQYF
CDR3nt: TGTGCCAGCAGCCAACAAATGGACAGCACAGATACGCAGTATTTT

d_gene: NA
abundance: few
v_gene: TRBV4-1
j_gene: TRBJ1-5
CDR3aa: CASSQEGGTQPQHF
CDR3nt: TGCGCCAGCAGCCAAGAAGGGGGGACTCAGCCCCAGCATTTT

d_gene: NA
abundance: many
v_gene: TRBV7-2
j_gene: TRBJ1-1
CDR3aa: CASSLVAIPNTEAFF
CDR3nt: TGTGCCAGCAGCTTAGTGGCAATCCCGAACACTGAAGCTTTCTTT

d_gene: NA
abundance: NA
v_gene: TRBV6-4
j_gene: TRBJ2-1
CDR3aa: CASSDSWSSVEQFF
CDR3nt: TGTGCCAGCAGTGACTCGTGGTCTAGCGTTGAGCAGTTCTTC

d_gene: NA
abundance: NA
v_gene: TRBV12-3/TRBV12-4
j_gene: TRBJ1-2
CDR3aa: CASSFQALPYGYTF
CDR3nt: TGTGCCAGCAGTTTTCAAGCTCTACCCTATGGCTACACCTTC

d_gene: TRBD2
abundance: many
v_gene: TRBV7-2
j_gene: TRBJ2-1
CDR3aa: CASSSPGLAGYNEQFF
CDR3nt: TGTGCCAGCAGCTCCCCGGGACTAGCGGGGTACAATGAGCAGTTCTTC

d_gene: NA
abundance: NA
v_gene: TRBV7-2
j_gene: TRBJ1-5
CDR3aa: CASSLGKGPVSNQPQHF
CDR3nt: TGTGCCAGCAGCTTAGGCAAGGGGCCCGTAAGCAATCAGCCCCAGCATTTT

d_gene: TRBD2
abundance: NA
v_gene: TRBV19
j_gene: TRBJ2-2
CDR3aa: CASSPHPGTKPTGELFF
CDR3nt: TGTGCCAGTAGTCCCCATCCCGGGACTAAGCCCACCGGGGAGCTGTTTTTT

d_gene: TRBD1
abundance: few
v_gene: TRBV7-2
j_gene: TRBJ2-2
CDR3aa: CASSLVPSTGSGELFF
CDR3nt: TGTGCCAGCAGCTTAGTCCCATCGACAGGGTCCGGGGAGCTGTTTTTT

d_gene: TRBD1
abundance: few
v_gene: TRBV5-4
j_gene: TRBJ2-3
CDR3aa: CASSHPGTGGDTQYF
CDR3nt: TGTGCCAGCAGCCATCCCGGGACAGGGGGAGATACGCAGTATTTT

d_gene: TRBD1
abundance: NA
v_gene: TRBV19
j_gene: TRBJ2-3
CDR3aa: CASSTRTGALDTQYF
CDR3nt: TGTGCCAGTAGTACCAGGACAGGGGCATTAGATACGCAGTATTTT

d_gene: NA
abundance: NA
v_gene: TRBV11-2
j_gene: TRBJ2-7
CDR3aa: CASMAGTEQYF
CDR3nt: TGTGCCAGCATGGCGGGAACCGAGCAGTACTTC

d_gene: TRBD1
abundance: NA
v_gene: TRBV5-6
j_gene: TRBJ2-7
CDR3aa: CASSSDRAPFPYEQYF
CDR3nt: TGTGCCAGCAGCTCAGACAGGGCCCCTTTTCCCTACGAGCAGTACTTC

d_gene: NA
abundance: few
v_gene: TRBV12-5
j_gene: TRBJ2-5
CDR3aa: CASGLSGFRGETQYF
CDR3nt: TGTGCTAGTGGTTTGTCTGGGTTCAGAGGTGAGACCCAGTACTTC

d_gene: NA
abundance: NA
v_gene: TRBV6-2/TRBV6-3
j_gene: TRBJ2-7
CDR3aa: CASSELKLVTYEQYF
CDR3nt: TGTGCCAGCAGTGAACTAAAACTAGTCACCTACGAGCAGTACTTC

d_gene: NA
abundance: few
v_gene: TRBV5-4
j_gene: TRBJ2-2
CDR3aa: CASSLVHTGELFF
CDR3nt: TGTGCCAGCAGCTTGGTACACACCGGGGAGCTGTTTTTT

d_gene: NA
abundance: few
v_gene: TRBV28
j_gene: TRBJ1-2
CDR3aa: CASSLTGPGYTF
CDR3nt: TGTGCCAGCAGTTTAACAGGTCCAGGCTACACCTTC